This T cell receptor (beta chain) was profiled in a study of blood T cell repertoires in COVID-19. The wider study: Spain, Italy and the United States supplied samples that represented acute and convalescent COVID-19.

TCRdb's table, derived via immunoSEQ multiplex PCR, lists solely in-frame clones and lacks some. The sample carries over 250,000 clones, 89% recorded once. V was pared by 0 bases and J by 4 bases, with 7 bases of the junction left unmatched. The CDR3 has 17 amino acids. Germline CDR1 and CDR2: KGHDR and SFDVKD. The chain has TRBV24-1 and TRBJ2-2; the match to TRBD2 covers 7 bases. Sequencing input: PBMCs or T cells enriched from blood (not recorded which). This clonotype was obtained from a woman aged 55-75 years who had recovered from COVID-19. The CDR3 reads CATSDLGISGPTGELFF. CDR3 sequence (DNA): TGTGCCACCAGTGATTTGGGAATTAGCGGGCCCACCGGGGAGCTGTTTTTT.